A selection of T cell receptor beta chains follows, all from one sample in a study of shared T cell receptors in the human thymus. Produced via immunoSEQ multiplex PCR; TCRdb's table is partial and in-frame only. The data hold 600,000 or so clones, with more than 70% observed a single time. These data are also associated with another study on human thymus T cells.

Specimen: thymocytes. The receptors originated from a boy younger than two with a congenital heart defect. Each CDR3 is given with its conserved first and last residue. D genes are given only for firm matches. For some rows the clone size is stated as once, few or many, or as a class when expanded; others skip it.

clone_size	v_call	j_call	d_call	cdr3_aa	cdr3_nt
-	TRBV29-1	TRBJ2-7	-	CSVSAGAPSSYEQYF	TGCAGCGTTTCTGCAGGGGCCCCAAGCTCCTACGAGCAGTACTTC
-	TRBV14	TRBJ2-7	TRBD2	CASSQVGLAGNEQYF	TGTGCCAGCAGCCAAGTGGGGCTAGCGGGTAACGAGCAGTACTTC
-	TRBV18	TRBJ1-2	-	CASSPPATGPIFANYGYTF	TGTGCCAGCTCACCTCCCGCGACAGGCCCAATTTTCGCTAACTATGGCTACACCTTC
-	TRBV6-5	TRBJ1-1	-	CASSYSNRAMNTEAFF	TGTGCCAGCAGTTACTCGAACAGGGCCATGAACACTGAAGCTTTCTTT
-	TRBV6-5	TRBJ1-2	TRBD1	CASSYRRDRGGYTF	TGTGCCAGCAGTTACCGCCGGGACAGGGGTGGCTACACCTTC
-	TRBV9	TRBJ2-2	TRBD2	CASSRTSGRDTGELFF	TGTGCCAGCAGCCGGACTAGCGGGAGAGACACCGGGGAGCTGTTTTTT
-	TRBV6-1	TRBJ1-5	-	CASSEGGTVGNQPQHF	TGTGCCAGCAGTGAGGGCGGGACTGTTGGCAATCAGCCCCAGCATTTT
-	TRBV27	TRBJ2-4	-	CASSLVEGMAKNIQYF	TGTGCCAGCAGTTTAGTGGAGGGAATGGCCAAAAACATTCAGTACTTC
-	TRBV19	TRBJ1-5	-	CASSKVGKDRGTQPQHF	TGTGCCAGTAGTAAGGTGGGAAAAGACCGGGGGACCCAGCCCCAGCATTTT
once	TRBV7-2	TRBJ1-1	-	CASSPVGGRLDTEAFF	TGTGCCAGCAGCCCGGTGGGGGGGCGTTTAGACACTGAAGCTTTCTTT
-	TRBV20-1	TRBJ1-1	-	CSAMNTEAFF	TGCAGTGCCATGAACACTGAAGCTTTCTTT
-	TRBV15	TRBJ2-2	TRBD2	CATSRRLAGGTGELFF	TGTGCCACCAGTAGGAGACTAGCGGGGGGCACCGGGGAGCTGTTTTTT
-	TRBV7-2	TRBJ2-3	-	CASSPRGMAGTDTQYF	TGTGCCAGCAGCCCCCGGGGGATGGCAGGCACAGATACGCAGTATTTT
-	TRBV30	TRBJ2-7	TRBD2	CARTGLASVRMGLYEQYF	TGTGCCCGCACCGGACTAGCGTCCGTCCGGATGGGTCTCTACGAGCAGTACTTC
-	TRBV9	TRBJ2-1	TRBD2	CASSVGASGGRSYNEQFF	TGTGCCAGCAGCGTAGGGGCTAGCGGGGGCCGCTCCTACAATGAGCAGTTCTTC
-	TRBV27	TRBJ1-5	-	CASSLDRQDQPQHF	TGTGCCAGCAGTTTAGACAGGCAGGATCAGCCCCAGCATTTT
-	TRBV28	TRBJ2-1	TRBD2	CASSFFYRAGDNEQFF	TGTGCCAGCAGTTTTTTTTATCGAGCGGGAGACAATGAGCAGTTCTTC
-	TRBV28	TRBJ2-7	-	CASSFVTGGGAGAQIYEQYF	TGTGCCAGCAGTTTCGTGACAGGGGGAGGAGCGGGAGCCCAAATTTACGAGCAGTACTTC
-	TRBV28	TRBJ1-5	TRBD1	CASSLFRDRGNQPQHF	TGTGCCAGCAGCCTTTTCCGGGACAGGGGGAATCAGCCCCAGCATTTT
-	TRBV9	TRBJ2-2	-	CASSPQKGTGELFF	TGTGCCAGCAGCCCCCAAAAGGGGACCGGGGAGCTGTTTTTT
-	TRBV11-2	TRBJ1-3	-	CASSSGTSVISGNTIYF	TGTGCCAGCAGCTCGGGGACTTCCGTGATCTCTGGAAACACCATATATTTT
-	TRBV5-1	TRBJ1-1	-	CASSLEQERTEAFF	TGCGCCAGCAGCTTGGAACAGGAGAGGACTGAAGCTTTCTTT
-	TRBV11-2	TRBJ2-7	TRBD1	CASRARDRGSYEQYF	TGTGCCAGCAGAGCTCGGGACAGGGGGTCCTACGAGCAGTACTTC
-	TRBV2	TRBJ2-7	-	CASCPPGEVYEQYF	TGTGCCAGCTGCCCCCCAGGGGAAGTTTACGAGCAGTACTTC
-	TRBV7-6	TRBJ1-1	TRBD1	CASSADRGASEAFF	TGTGCCAGCAGCGCGGACAGGGGAGCGAGTGAAGCTTTCTTT
-	TRBV6-5	TRBJ2-5	TRBD2	CASSYTGAGGPETQYF	TGTGCCAGCAGTTACACTGGGGCGGGGGGGCCTGAGACCCAGTACTTC
-	TRBV15	TRBJ2-3	TRBD2	CATGSGTRISTDTQYF	TGTGCCACCGGGAGTGGGACTAGGATTTCCACAGATACGCAGTATTTT
-	TRBV4-1	TRBJ2-3	TRBD1	CASSQDSRQGCLDTQYF	TGCGCCAGCAGCCAAGATTCGAGACAGGGTTGTTTGGATACGCAGTATTTT
-	TRBV2	TRBJ2-3	-	CASTPRAGGPISTDTQYF	TGTGCCAGCACCCCCCGGGCCGGGGGGCCGATCAGCACAGATACGCAGTATTTT
-	TRBV30	TRBJ2-5	-	CAWSVRRTPQETQYF	TGTGCCTGGAGTGTACGGAGGACCCCCCAAGAGACCCAGTACTTC
-	TRBV4-3	TRBJ2-7	TRBD1	CASSQAGQGNYEQYF	TGCGCCAGCAGCCAGGCGGGACAGGGGAATTACGAGCAGTACTTC
-	TRBV19	TRBJ1-5	-	CASSKLPSTASNQPQHF	TGTGCCAGTAGTAAACTTCCGAGTACAGCTAGCAATCAGCCCCAGCATTTT
-	TRBV27	TRBJ2-1	-	CASSLSLRTNNEQFF	TGTGCCAGCAGTTTATCGTTGAGGACAAATAATGAGCAGTTCTTC
-	TRBV7-2	TRBJ1-2	-	CASSLVYERGYTF	TGTGCCAGCAGCTTAGTGTATGAGAGGGGCTACACCTTC
-	TRBV5-1	TRBJ2-1	TRBD2	CASSNSTSGRPNEQFF	TGCGCCAGCAGCAACTCGACTAGCGGGAGGCCCAATGAGCAGTTCTTC
-	TRBV2	TRBJ1-2	-	CASSEAGYYGYTF	TGTGCCAGCAGTGAAGCCGGGTACTATGGCTACACCTTC
-	TRBV4-3	TRBJ2-3	-	CASSQEALAQRADTQYF	TGCGCCAGCAGCCAAGAGGCGCTAGCCCAAAGGGCGGATACGCAGTATTTT
-	TRBV2	TRBJ2-2	-	CASTGVGPGELFF	TGTGCCAGCACGGGGGTAGGCCCCGGGGAGCTGTTTTTT
-	TRBV5-4	TRBJ2-1	-	CASSITGTYNEQFF	TGTGCCAGCAGCATAACCGGGACTTACAATGAGCAGTTCTTC
-	TRBV12-5	TRBJ2-1	TRBD2	CASGLVLAGLSSEQFF	TGTGCTAGTGGTTTGGTTCTAGCGGGCCTGTCAAGTGAGCAGTTCTTC
-	TRBV30	TRBJ1-1	TRBD1	CAWRGHKRQGRLVDWAFF	TGTGCCTGGAGAGGACATAAAAGACAGGGTCGTTTAGTTGATTGGGCTTTCTTT